The TCR beta chain described here comes from a study of T cell changes during pregnancy in multiple sclerosis. Germline V gene data show CDR1 as MNHEY and CDR2 as SVGAGI. Trimming pared 5 bases from V and 2 bases from J, leaving 13 bases between. This CDR3 comprises 14 residues. This table comes from immunoSEQ multiplex PCR, and its TCRdb copy is limited to in-frame clones, with some not included. This table has some 38,000 clones, approximately 91% appearing once. This TCR came from a female donor with multiple sclerosis, enrolled in a pregnancy study. The material sequenced was CD8+ T cells from peripheral blood mononuclear cells, taken after pregnancy. This chain uses TRBV6-5 with TRBJ2-7; D may be TRBD1 (7 bases). The CDR3 region has the DNA TGTGCCAGCAGTGACAGGGCGGGGACCTACGAGCAGTACTTC. Its translation: CASSDRAGTYEQYF.